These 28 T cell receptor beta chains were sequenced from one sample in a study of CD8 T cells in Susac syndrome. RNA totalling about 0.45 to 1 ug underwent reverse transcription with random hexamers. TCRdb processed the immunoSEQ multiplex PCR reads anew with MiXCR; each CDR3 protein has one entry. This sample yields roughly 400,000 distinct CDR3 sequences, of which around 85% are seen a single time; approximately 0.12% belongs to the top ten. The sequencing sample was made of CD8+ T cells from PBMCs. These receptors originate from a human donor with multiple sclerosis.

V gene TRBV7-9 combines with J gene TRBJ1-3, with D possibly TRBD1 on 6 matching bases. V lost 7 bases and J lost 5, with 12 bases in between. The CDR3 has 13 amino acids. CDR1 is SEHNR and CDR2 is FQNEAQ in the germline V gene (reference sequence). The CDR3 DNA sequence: TGTGCCAGCACCCCGACAGGAAGAAACACCATATATTTT. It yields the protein CASTPTGRNTIYF. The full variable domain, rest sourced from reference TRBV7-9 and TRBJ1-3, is DTGVSQNPRHKITKRGQNVTFRCDPISEHNRLYWYRQTLGQGPEFLTYFQNEAQLEKSRLLSDRFSAERPKGSFSTLEIQRTEQGDSAMYLCASTPTGRNTIYFGEGSWLTVV.

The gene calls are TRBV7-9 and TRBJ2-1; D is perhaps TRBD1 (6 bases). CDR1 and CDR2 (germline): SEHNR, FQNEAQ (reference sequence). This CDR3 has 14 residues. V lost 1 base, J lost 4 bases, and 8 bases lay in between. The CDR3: CASSLEGQYNEQFF. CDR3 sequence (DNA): TGTGCCAGCAGCTTAGAAGGACAGTACAATGAGCAGTTCTTC.

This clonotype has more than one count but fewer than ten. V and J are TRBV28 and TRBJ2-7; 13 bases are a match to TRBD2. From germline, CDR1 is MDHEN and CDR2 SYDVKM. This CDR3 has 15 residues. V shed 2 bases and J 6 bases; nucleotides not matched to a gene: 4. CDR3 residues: CASSLGTSGILEQYF. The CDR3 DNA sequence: TGTGCCAGCAGTTTAGGGACTAGCGGGATCCTCGAGCAGTACTTC.

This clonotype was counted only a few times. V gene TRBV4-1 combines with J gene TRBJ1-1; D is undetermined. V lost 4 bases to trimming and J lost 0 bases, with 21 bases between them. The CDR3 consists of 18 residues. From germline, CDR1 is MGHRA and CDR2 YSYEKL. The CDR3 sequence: CASSRTGSTLLMNTEAFF. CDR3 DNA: TGCGCCAGCAGCCGGACGGGGAGCACACTTCTCATGAACACTGAAGCTTTCTTT.

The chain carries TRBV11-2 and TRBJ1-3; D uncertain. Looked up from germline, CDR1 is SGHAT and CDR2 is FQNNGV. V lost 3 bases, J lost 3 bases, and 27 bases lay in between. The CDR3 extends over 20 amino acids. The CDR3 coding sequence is TGTGCCAGCAGCTTTACCCTTTCGGGCGGCTCCCGGGCTCATGGAAACACCATATATTTT. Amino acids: CASSFTLSGGSRAHGNTIYF. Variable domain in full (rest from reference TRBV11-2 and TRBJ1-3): EAGVAQSPRYKIIEKRQSVAFWCNPISGHATLYWYQQILGQGPKLLIQFQNNGVVDDSQLPKDRFSAERLKGVDSTLKIQPAKLEDSAVYLCASSFTLSGGSRAHGNTIYFGEGSWLTVV.

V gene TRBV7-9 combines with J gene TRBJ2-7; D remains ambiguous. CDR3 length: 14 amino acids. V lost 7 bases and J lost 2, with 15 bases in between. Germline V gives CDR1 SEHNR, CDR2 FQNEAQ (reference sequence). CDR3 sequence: CASNTPEGPYEQYF. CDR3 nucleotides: TGTGCCAGCAACACCCCGGAAGGGCCCTACGAGCAGTACTTC.

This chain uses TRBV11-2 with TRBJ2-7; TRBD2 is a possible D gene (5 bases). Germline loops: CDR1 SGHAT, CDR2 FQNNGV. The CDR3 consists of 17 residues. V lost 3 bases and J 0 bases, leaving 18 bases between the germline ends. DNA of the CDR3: TGTGCCAGCAGCTTCTTGGTGGTCCGGGCGGGCTCCTACGAGCAGTACTTC. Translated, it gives CASSFLVVRAGSYEQYF.

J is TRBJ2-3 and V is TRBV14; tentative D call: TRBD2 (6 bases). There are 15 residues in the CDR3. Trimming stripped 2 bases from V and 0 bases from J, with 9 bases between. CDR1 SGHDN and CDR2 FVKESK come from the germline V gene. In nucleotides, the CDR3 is TGTGCCAGCAGCCAATGGGGGGATAGCACAGATACGCAGTATTTT. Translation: CASSQWGDSTDTQYF.

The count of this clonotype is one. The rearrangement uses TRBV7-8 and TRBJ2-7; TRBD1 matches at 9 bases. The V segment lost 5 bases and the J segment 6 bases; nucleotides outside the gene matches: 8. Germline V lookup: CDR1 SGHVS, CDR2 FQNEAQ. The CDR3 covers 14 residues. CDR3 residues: CASSAGQGYGEQYF. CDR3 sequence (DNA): TGTGCCAGCAGCGCGGGACAGGGATACGGCGAGCAGTACTTC. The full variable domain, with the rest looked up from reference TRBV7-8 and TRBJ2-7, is GAGVSQSPRYKVAKRGQDVALRCDPISGHVSLFWYQQALGQGPEFLTYFQNEAQLDKSGLPSDRFFAERPEGSVSTLKIQRTQQEDSAVYLCASSAGQGYGEQYFGPGTRLTVT.

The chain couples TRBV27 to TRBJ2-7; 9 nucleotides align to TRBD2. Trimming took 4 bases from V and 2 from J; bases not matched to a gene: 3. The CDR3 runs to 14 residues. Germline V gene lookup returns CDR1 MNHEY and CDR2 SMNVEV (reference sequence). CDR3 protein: CASSWVAGAYEQYF. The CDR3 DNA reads TGTGCCAGCAGTTGGGTAGCGGGAGCCTACGAGCAGTACTTC.

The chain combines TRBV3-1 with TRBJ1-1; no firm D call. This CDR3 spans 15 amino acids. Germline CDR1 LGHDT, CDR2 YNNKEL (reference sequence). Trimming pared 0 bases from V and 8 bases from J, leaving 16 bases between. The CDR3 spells CASSQDLRRTKEAFF. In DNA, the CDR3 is TGTGCCAGCAGCCAAGACTTGCGGCGTACTAAAGAAGCTTTCTTT.

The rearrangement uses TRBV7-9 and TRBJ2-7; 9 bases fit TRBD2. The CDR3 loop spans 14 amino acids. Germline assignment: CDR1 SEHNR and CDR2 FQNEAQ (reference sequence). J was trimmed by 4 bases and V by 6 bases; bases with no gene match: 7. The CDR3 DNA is TGTGCCAGCAGTTCTAGCGGGACAAATTACGAGCAGTACTTC. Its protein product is CASSSSGTNYEQYF.

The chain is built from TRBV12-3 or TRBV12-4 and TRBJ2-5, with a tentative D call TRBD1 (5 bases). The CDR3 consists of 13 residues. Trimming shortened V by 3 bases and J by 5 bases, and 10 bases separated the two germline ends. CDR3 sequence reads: CASSLGRWETQYF. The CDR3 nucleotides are TGTGCCAGCAGTTTGGGGCGCTGGGAGACCCAGTACTTC.

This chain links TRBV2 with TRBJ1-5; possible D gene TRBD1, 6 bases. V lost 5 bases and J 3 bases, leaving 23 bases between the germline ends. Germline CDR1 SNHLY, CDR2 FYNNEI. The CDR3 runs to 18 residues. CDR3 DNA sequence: TGTGCCAGCAGTACGAGGCGACAGGCCCCTGTACCCAATCAGCCCCAGCATTTT. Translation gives CASSTRRQAPVPNQPQHF.

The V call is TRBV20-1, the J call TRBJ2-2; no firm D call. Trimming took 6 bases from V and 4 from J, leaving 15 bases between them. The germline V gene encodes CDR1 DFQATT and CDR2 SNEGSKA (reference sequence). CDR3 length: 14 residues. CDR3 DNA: TGCAGTGCCTCGAGTGATACCATCACCGGGGAGCTGTTTTTT. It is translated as CSASSDTITGELFF.

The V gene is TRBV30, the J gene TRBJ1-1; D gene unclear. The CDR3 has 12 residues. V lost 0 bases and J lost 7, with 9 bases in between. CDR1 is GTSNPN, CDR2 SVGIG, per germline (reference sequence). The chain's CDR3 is CAWSVLNFEAFF. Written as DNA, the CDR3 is TGTGCCTGGAGTGTACTAAATTTTGAAGCTTTCTTT. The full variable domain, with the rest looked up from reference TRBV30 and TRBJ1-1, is SQTIHQWPATLVQPVGSPLSLECTVEGTSNPNLYWYRQAAGRGLQLLFYSVGIGQISSEVPQNLSASRPQDRQFILSSKKLLLSDSGFYLCAWSVLNFEAFFGQGTRLTVV.

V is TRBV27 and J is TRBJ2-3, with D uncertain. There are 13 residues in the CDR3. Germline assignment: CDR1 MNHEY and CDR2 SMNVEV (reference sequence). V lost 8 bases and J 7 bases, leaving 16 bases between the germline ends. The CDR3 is CASYTPIPNTQYF. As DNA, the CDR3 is TGTGCCAGCTATACCCCCATTCCGAATACGCAGTATTTT.

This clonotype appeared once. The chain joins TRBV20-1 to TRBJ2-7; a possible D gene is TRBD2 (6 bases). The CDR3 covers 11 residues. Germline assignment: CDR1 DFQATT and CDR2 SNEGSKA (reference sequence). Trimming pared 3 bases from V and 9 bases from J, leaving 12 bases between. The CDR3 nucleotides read TGCAGTGCTAGCCTCAGGGAGGCGCAGTACTTC. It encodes CSASLREAQYF.

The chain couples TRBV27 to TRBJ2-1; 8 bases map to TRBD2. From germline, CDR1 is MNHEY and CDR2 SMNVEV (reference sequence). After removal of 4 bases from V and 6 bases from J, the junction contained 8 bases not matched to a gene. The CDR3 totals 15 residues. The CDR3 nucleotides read TGTGCCAGCAGTTCTTCCACTAGCGGAGCCAATGAGCAGTTCTTC. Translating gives CASSSSTSGANEQFF.

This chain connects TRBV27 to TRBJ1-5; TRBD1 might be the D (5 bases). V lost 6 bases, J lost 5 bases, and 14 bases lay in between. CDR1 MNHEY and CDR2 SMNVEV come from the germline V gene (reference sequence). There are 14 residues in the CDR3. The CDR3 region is CASRTRVTDQPQHF. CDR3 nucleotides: TGTGCCAGCAGAACCAGGGTGACGGATCAGCCCCAGCATTTT.

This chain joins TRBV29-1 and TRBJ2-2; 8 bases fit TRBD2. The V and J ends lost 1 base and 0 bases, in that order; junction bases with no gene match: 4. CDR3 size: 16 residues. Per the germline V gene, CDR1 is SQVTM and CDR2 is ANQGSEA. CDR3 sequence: CSVEGLAGSNTGELFF. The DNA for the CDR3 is TGCAGCGTTGAAGGGCTAGCGGGTTCGAACACCGGGGAGCTGTTTTTT.

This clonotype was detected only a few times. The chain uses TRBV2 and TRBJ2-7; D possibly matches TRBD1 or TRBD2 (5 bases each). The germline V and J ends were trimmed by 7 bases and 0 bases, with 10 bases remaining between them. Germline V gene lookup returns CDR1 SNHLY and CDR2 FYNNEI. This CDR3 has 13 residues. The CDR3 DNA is TGTGCCAGCATCGGGGACCGCTCCTACGAGCAGTACTTC. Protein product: CASIGDRSYEQYF.

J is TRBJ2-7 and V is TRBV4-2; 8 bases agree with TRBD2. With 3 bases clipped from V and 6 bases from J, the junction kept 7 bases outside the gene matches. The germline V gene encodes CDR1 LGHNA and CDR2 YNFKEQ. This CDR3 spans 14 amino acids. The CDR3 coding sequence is TGTGCCAGCAGCCAGGGACTAGAGGTCTCCGAGCAGTACTTC. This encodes CASSQGLEVSEQYF.

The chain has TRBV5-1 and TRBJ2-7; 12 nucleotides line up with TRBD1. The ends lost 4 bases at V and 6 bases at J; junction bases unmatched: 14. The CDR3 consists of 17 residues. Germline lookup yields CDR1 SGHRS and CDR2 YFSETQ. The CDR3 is CASSQGQGAREGGEQYF. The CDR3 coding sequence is TGCGCCAGCAGCCAGGGACAGGGGGCGCGTGAAGGCGGCGAGCAGTACTTC.

This CDR3 reads CASTSGRTEAFF. The CDR3 DNA is TGCGCCAGCACCTCAGGGAGGACTGAAGCTTTCTTT. The chain employs TRBV4-1 and TRBJ1-1; D perhaps matches TRBD1 (5 bases). Germline CDR1 MGHRA, CDR2 YSYEKL. V was shortened by 7 bases and J by 5 bases, with 11 bases between the two germline ends. The CDR3 loop spans 12 amino acids.

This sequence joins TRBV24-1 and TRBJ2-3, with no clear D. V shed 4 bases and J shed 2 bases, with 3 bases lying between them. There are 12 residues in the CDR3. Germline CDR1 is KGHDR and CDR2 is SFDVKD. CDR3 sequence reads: CATSDSTDTQYF. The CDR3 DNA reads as TGTGCCACCAGTGACTCCACAGATACGCAGTATTTT.

CDR3 nucleotide sequence: TGCAGTGCTAGAGATCCCGACAGGGGGCTTTACGAGCAGTACTTC. The encoded protein is CSARDPDRGLYEQYF. This rearrangement joins TRBV20-1 to TRBJ2-7, with TRBD1 identical over 10 bases. The CDR3 is made up of 15 amino acids. V trimming: 0 bases; J trimming: 4 bases; junction bases outside the gene matches: 6. Germline CDR1 is DFQATT and CDR2 is SNEGSKA (reference sequence).

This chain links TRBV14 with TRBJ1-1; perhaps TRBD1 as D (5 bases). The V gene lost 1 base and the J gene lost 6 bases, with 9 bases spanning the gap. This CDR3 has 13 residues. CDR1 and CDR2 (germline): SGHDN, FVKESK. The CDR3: CASSQVVGAEAFF. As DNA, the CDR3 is TGTGCCAGCAGCCAAGTAGTGGGGGCTGAAGCTTTCTTT.